This T cell receptor beta chain was captured in a study of beta chain features in type 1 diabetes. On this clone itself: The antigen is undetermined. Other DNA sequences of this sample code for an identical CDR3.

Study-wide results and caveats: Insertions at VDJ junctions were less frequent in type 1 diabetes patients. These patients also deleted more nucleotides at the same junctions. Relative to healthy donors, patients appeared to have naive, central memory and Treg TCRB repertoires that were more similar.

The V gene lost 2 bases and the J gene lost 0 bases, with 5 bases spanning the gap. CDR1 is SGHRS and CDR2 is YFSETQ in the germline V gene. The length of the CDR3 is 13 residues. TCRB transcripts that were expressed got sequenced, as all of the isolated RNA had been reverse transcribed. Assay used: immunoSEQ multiplex PCR; TCRdb lists only in-frame clones, some missing. This table holds almost 350,000 clones, about 19% found once. The rearrangement links TRBV5-1 to TRBJ1-1; D unclear. Input material: naive CD4+ T cells from blood. The TCR originated in a woman younger than 35 in good health. The CDR3 DNA reads as TGCGCCAGCAGCTTATCCATGAACACTGAAGCTTTCTTT. It yields the protein CASSLSMNTEAFF.